One and the same sample provided the 24 T cell receptor beta chains below, sequenced in a study of graft-versus-host responses after intestinal transplantation. Clones were read by immunoSEQ multiplex PCR, and TCRdb kept only the in-frame ones, dropping some. Of tens of thousands of clones in the sample, approximately 88% were seen once. Their recognized antigens are unknown. Sample: unstimulated CD4+ T cells sorted from spleen or lymph node cells, taken before transplant. All receptors derive from a human donor who was the organ donor for an intestinal transplant.

The chain carries TRBV5-1 and TRBJ1-1; 10 bases line up with TRBD1. The germline V gene has CDR1 SGHRS and CDR2 YFSETQ. V was clipped by 0 bases and J by 5 bases; unmatched bases: 1. The CDR3 length is 14 residues. The CDR3 DNA follows: TGCGCCAGCAGCTTGGAGGACAGGGGGACTGAAGCTTTCTTT. Amino acid sequence: CASSLEDRGTEAFF.

The chain joins TRBV5-6 to TRBJ2-1, with 10 bases aligning to TRBD1. The CDR3 has 17 amino acids. Trimming cost V 4 bases and J 6 bases; bases outside gene matches: 13. Germline V gene sequence: CDR1 SGHDT, CDR2 YYEEEE. The CDR3: CASSPRDRGRIGNEQFF. The DNA for the CDR3 is TGTGCCAGCAGCCCCCGGGACAGGGGCCGGATCGGCAATGAGCAGTTCTTC.

The chain has TRBV27 and TRBJ2-6, with D hard to call. The germline V gene encodes CDR1 MNHEY and CDR2 SMNVEV (reference sequence). CDR3 length: 13 amino acids. V shed 5 bases and J shed 4 bases, with 6 bases lying between them. CDR3 region: CASSLQGANVLTF. The CDR3 coding sequence is TGTGCCAGCAGTCTGCAGGGGGCCAACGTCCTGACTTTC.

The chain joins TRBV6-5 to TRBJ1-4, with a weak D call TRBD1 (6 bases). Trimming took 2 bases from V and 5 from J, leaving 6 bases between them. Germline CDR1 reads MNHEY; CDR2 reads SVGAGI. The CDR3 has 13 residues. CDR3 nucleotides: TGTGCCAGCAGTTACACAGGGAATGAAAAACTGTTTTTT. It is translated as CASSYTGNEKLFF.

This clone is a singleton in its sample. This chain connects TRBV28 to TRBJ2-5; D is ambiguous. V lost 5 bases and J lost 3, with 13 bases in between. This CDR3 is built from 14 residues. Germline-derived CDR1 and CDR2 are MDHEN and SYDVKM. DNA for the CDR3: TGTGCCAGCAGTCCACCGACCCAGGAAGAGACCCAGTACTTC. It codes for CASSPPTQEETQYF.

This chain uses TRBV14 with TRBJ2-1; 11 nucleotides agree with TRBD2. Germline CDR1 SGHDN, CDR2 FVKESK. V was clipped by 0 bases and J by 8 bases; unmatched bases: 12. The CDR3 runs 18 residues. CDR3 loop: CASSQDHEGLAVLDEQFF. Written as DNA, the CDR3 is TGTGCCAGCAGCCAAGATCATGAGGGACTAGCGGTGTTGGATGAGCAGTTCTTC.

The chain employs TRBV18 and TRBJ2-2; D not resolved. CDR1 and CDR2 (germline): KGHSH, LQKENI. The V end lost 2 bases, the J end lost 2 bases, and 12 bases lay between the germline ends. CDR3 size: 16 residues. CDR3 sequence reads: CASSPLRDSNTGELFF. In DNA form, the CDR3 reads TGTGCCAGCTCACCATTGCGAGACTCAAACACCGGGGAGCTGTTTTTT.

The table lists this clone with a few counts. V is TRBV6-5 and J is TRBJ1-5; D remains ambiguous. Trimming took off 2 bases at V and 4 bases at J, with 6 bases between the two ends. Per germline, CDR1 MNHEY and CDR2 SVGAGI. The CDR3 runs 13 residues. This CDR3 reads CASSYRGNQPQHF. DNA of the CDR3: TGTGCCAGCAGTTACCGAGGTAATCAGCCCCAGCATTTT.

In this sample, this clone turned up once. The chain couples TRBV5-1 to TRBJ2-5; no clear D gene. Trimming removed 4 bases from V and 1 base from J, with 11 bases in between. This CDR3 is built from 14 residues. Germline lookup yields CDR1 SGHRS and CDR2 YFSETQ. CDR3 in amino acids: CASSPLGSQETQYF. CDR3 DNA: TGCGCCAGCAGCCCGCTGGGCTCCCAAGAGACCCAGTACTTC.

The V call is TRBV5-5, the J call TRBJ2-5, with D maybe TRBD1 (5 bases). Gene TRBJ2-7 matches the end of the DNA better, so the J call may be wrong. This CDR3 has 15 residues. Germline lookup yields CDR1 SGHKS and CDR2 YYEKEE (reference sequence). The CDR3, as DNA: TGTGCCAGCAGCGAACAGGTCAGGGATTTCGACGAGCAGTACTTC. Amino acids: CASSEQVRDFDEQYF.

V is TRBV6-4 and J is TRBJ2-5, with a weak D call TRBD2 (5 bases). The V end lost 2 bases, the J end lost 0 bases, and 10 bases lay between the germline ends. This CDR3 is built from 15 residues. CDR1 and CDR2 (germline): MRHNA, SNTAGT. CDR3 sequence reads: CASSDKSRDQETQYF. CDR3 bases: TGTGCCAGCAGTGACAAATCGCGGGACCAAGAGACCCAGTACTTC.

This chain connects TRBV10-3 to TRBJ1-4; D is possibly TRBD1 (5 bases). Trimming left V 6 bases short and J 8 bases short, with 13 bases between. CDR3 length: 13 amino acids. Germline loops: CDR1 ENHRY, CDR2 SYGVKD. CDR3 DNA: TGTGCCATCAGAAAGGACAATGGGGAAAAACTGTTTTTT. Its protein is CAIRKDNGEKLFF.

The J gene is TRBJ2-3, the V gene TRBV30; 9 bases align to TRBD2. Trimming took 8 bases from V and 1 from J; bases not matched to a gene: 4. This CDR3 comprises 13 residues. Germline V CDR1 and CDR2: GTSNPN, SVGIG (reference sequence). The CDR3 DNA reads TGTGCCCACCGGACTAGCGGCACAGATACGCAGTATTTT. This gives the protein CAHRTSGTDTQYF.

CDR3 DNA sequence: TGCAGCGTGGAACACCGGACTCTTAAAGAGACCCAGTACTTC. Translated, it gives CSVEHRTLKETQYF. The chain carries TRBV29-1 and TRBJ2-5; perhaps TRBD2 as D (5 bases). The CDR3 contains 14 residues. The germline V gene has CDR1 SQVTM and CDR2 ANQGSEA. The germline V and J ends were trimmed by 6 bases and 3 bases, with 17 bases remaining between them.

The chain joins TRBV5-1 to TRBJ2-7; D is uncertain. The CDR3 spans 15 residues. Germline CDR1 is SGHRS and CDR2 is YFSETQ. The V and J ends lost 0 bases and 1 base respectively, with 11 bases between them. CDR3 bases: TGCGCCAGCAGCTTGGGTAGCACTTTTTCCTACGAGCAGTACTTC. This gives the protein CASSLGSTFSYEQYF.

The CDR3 loop is CASSPRDISGPQHF. The DNA for the CDR3 is TGTGCCAGCAGTCCCCGGGACATTTCGGGGCCCCAGCATTTT. The V and J genes are TRBV6-1 and TRBJ1-5, with a possible D match to TRBD1 (6 bases). Trimming cost V 5 bases and J 9 bases, with 17 bases left between them. The CDR3 contains 14 residues. In germline, CDR1 is MNHNS, CDR2 SASEGT.

The rearrangement joins TRBV7-9 to TRBJ1-3; perhaps TRBD1 as D (6 bases). The CDR3 extends over 16 amino acids. Germline loops: CDR1 SEHNR, CDR2 FQNEAQ (reference sequence). V was pared by 5 bases and J by 2 bases, with 16 bases between. The DNA for the CDR3 is TGTGCCAGCAGCCCGGACAGTTATTCGGCTGGAAACACCATATATTTT. It translates to CASSPDSYSAGNTIYF.

This chain links TRBV5-1 with TRBJ1-2, with unresolved D. With 0 bases removed from V and 0 bases from J, the gap between germline ends came to 6 bases. Germline CDR1 is SGHRS and CDR2 is YFSETQ. The CDR3 is 14 residues long. The CDR3 nucleotides read TGCGCCAGCAGCTTGGGAGTTGCTAACTATGGCTACACCTTC. Protein sequence: CASSLGVANYGYTF.

This chain joins TRBV5-6 and TRBJ2-1, with TRBD2 identical over 7 bases. V was clipped by 1 base and J by 9 bases; unmatched bases: 16. The CDR3 runs 17 residues. Germline lookup yields CDR1 SGHDT and CDR2 YYEEEE. The CDR3 DNA follows: TGTGCCAGCAGCTTGAGTTCTACGGGACTATATGGCGGTGAGCAGTTCTTC. Translating it yields CASSLSSTGLYGGEQFF. The full variable domain, completed using reference TRBV5-6 and TRBJ2-1, is DAGVTQSPTHLIKTRGQQVTLRCSPKSGHDTVSWYQQALGQGPQFIFQYYEEEERQRGNFPDRFSGHQFPNYSSELNVNALLLGDSALYLCASSLSSTGLYGGEQFFGPGTRLTVL.

CDR3 nucleotides: TGTGCCAGTAAGACAGGGGGGAACACTGAAGCTTTCTTT. This gives the protein CASKTGGNTEAFF. This chain connects TRBV28 to TRBJ1-1, with 9 bases that match TRBD1. The length of the CDR3 is 13 residues. The V gene's germline CDR1 is MDHEN and CDR2 SYDVKM. The J segment lost 1 base and the V segment lost 9 bases, leaving 3 bases of the junction unmatched.

The chain has TRBV7-6 and TRBJ2-7, with D maybe TRBD1 (6 bases). V shed 1 base and J shed 3 bases, with 16 bases lying between them. CDR3 length equals 16 residues. Germline values: CDR1 SGHVS, CDR2 FNYEAQ. The CDR3 bases are TGTGCCAGCAGCTTAGGTCCCAGGGGCCGCTACTACGAGCAGTACTTC. Translated, it gives CASSLGPRGRYYEQYF.

This chain uses TRBV5-1 with TRBJ1-1; 9 bases fit TRBD1. The trim removed 3 bases at V and 1 base at J, leaving 7 bases unmatched. Germline-derived CDR1 and CDR2 are SGHRS and YFSETQ. The CDR3 runs to 16 residues. The CDR3 region is CASSSQGQGENTEAFF. The CDR3 bases are TGCGCCAGCAGCTCTCAGGGACAGGGCGAGAACACTGAAGCTTTCTTT.

The chain links TRBV7-2 to TRBJ1-2; 8 bases line up with TRBD1. From germline, CDR1 is SGHTA and CDR2 FQGNSA. Losses at the gene ends were 2 bases for V and 2 bases for J; bases not matched to a gene: 4. The CDR3 contains 15 residues. CDR3 coding DNA: TGTGCCAGCAGCTTAATGACAGGGGCGAACTATGGCTACACCTTC. It encodes CASSLMTGANYGYTF.

The chain carries TRBV29-1 and TRBJ2-1, with TRBD1 matching 7 bases. CDR3 size: 10 residues. Unmatched junction bases numbered 2, after V lost 6 bases and J lost 9 bases. Germline loops: CDR1 SQVTM, CDR2 ANQGSEA. The CDR3 DNA sequence: TGCAGCGTGAGGGACAGTGAGCAGTTCTTC. Residues: CSVRDSEQFF.